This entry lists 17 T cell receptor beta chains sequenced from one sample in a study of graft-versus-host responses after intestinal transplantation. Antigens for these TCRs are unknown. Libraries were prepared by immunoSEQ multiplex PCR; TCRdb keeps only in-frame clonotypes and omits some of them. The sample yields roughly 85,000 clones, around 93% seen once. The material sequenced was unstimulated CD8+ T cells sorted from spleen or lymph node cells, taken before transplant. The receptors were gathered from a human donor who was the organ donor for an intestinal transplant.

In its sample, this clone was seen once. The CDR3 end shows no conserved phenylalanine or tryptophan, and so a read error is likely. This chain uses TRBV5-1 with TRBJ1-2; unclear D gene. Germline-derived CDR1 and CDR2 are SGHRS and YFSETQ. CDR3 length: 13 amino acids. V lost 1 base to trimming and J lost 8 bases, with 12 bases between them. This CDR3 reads CASSLNAPGGYTL. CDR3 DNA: TGCGCCAGCAGCTTGAATGCCCCTGGAGGCTACACCCTC.

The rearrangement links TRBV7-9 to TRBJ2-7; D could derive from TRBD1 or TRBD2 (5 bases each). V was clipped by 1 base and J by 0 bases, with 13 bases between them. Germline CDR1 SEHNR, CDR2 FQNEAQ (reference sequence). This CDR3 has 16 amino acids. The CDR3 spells CASSLVLRDASYEQYF. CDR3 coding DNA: TGTGCCAGCAGCTTAGTTCTCCGGGACGCCTCCTACGAGCAGTACTTC.

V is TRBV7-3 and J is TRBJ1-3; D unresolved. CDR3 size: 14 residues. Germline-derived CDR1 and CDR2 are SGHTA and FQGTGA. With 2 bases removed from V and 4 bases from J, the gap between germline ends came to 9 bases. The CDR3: CASSLEPEGNTIYF. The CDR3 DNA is TGTGCCAGCAGCTTAGAGCCAGAGGGAAACACCATATATTTT.

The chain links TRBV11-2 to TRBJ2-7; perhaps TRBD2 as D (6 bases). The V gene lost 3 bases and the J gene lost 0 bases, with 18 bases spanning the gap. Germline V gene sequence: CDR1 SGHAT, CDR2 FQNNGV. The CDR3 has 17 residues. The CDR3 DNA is TGTGCCAGCAGCTTCACCTCCCTAGCGCTTAGCTCCTACGAGCAGTACTTC. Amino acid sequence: CASSFTSLALSSYEQYF. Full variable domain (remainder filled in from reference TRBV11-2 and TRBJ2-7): EAGVAQSPRYKIIEKRQSVAFWCNPISGHATLYWYQQILGQGPKLLIQFQNNGVVDDSQLPKDRFSAERLKGVDSTLKIQPAKLEDSAVYLCASSFTSLALSSYEQYFGPGTRLTVT.

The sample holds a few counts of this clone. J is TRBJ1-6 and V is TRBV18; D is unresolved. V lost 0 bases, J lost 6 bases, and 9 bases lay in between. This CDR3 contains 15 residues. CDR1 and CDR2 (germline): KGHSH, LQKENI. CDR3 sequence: CASSPPSDLNSPLHF. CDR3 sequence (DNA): TGTGCCAGCTCACCACCTAGCGACCTTAATTCACCCCTCCACTTT.

The CDR3 region is CASSFNSAGSYEQYF. The CDR3 DNA reads as TGTGCCAGCAGCTTTAATAGCGCTGGTTCCTACGAGCAGTACTTC. The chain recombines TRBV11-2 with TRBJ2-7, with D perhaps TRBD2 (5 bases). The CDR3 covers 15 residues. Deletions cut 3 bases from V and 1 base from J, with 13 bases between. Germline V lookup: CDR1 SGHAT, CDR2 FQNNGV.

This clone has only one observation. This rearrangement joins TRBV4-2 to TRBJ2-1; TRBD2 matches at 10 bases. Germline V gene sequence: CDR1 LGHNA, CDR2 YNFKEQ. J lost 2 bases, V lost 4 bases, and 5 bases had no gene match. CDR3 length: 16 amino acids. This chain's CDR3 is CASSPHLAGAYNEQFF. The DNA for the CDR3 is TGTGCCAGCAGCCCACATCTAGCGGGGGCCTACAATGAGCAGTTCTTC.

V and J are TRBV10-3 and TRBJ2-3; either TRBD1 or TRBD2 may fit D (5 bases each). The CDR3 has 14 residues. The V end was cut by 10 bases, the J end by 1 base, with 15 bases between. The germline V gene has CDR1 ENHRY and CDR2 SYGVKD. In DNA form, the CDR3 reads TGTGCCACCATCGGGAAAGGGGGCACAGATACGCAGTATTTT. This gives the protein CATIGKGGTDTQYF.

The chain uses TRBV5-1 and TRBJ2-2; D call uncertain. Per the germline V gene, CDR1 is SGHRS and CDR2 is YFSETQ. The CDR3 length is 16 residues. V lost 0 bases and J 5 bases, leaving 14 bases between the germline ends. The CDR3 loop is CASSLESHPITGELFF. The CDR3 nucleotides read TGCGCCAGCAGCTTGGAAAGTCACCCCATTACCGGGGAGCTGTTTTTT.

This CDR3 reads CASSVGYEQYF. Here the CDR3 DNA reads TGTGCCAGCAGTGTGGGCTACGAGCAGTACTTC. The chain couples TRBV6-6 to TRBJ2-7; the D is unclear. The CDR3 consists of 11 residues. V lost 5 bases to trimming and J lost 3 bases, with 5 bases between them. Germline lookup yields CDR1 MNHNY and CDR2 SVGAGI (reference sequence).

CDR3 residues: CASSLDQGGYQPQHF. The CDR3 DNA is TGTGCCAGCAGCTTAGATCAGGGTGGTTATCAGCCCCAGCATTTT. V gene TRBV11-2 combines with J gene TRBJ1-5, with D possibly matching TRBD1 (5 bases). The V and J ends lost 0 bases and 5 bases respectively, with 11 bases between them. The CDR3 consists of 15 residues. Germline assignment: CDR1 SGHAT and CDR2 FQNNGV.

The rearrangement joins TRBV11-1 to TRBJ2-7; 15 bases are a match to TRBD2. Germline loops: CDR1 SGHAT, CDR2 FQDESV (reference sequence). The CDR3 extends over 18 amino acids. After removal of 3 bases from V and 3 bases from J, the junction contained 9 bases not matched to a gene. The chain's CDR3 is CASSFPGLAGGIYYEQYF. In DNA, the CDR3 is TGTGCCAGCAGCTTTCCGGGACTAGCGGGAGGAATATACTACGAGCAGTACTTC.

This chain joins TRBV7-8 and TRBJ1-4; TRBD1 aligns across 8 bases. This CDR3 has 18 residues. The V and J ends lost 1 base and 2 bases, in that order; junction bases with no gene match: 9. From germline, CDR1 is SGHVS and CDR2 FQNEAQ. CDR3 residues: CASSLDPGGAHTNEKLFF. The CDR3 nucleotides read TGTGCCAGCAGCTTAGACCCAGGGGGCGCCCATACTAATGAAAAACTGTTTTTT.

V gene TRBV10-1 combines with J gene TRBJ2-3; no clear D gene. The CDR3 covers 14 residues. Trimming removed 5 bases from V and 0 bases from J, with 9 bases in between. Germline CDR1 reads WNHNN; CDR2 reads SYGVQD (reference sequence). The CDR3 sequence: CASSSYSSTDTQYF. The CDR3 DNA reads TGCGCCAGCAGTTCCTATTCTAGCACAGATACGCAGTATTTT.

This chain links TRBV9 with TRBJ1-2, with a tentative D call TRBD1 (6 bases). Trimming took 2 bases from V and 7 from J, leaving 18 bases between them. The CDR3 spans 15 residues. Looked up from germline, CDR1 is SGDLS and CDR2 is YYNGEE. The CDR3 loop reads CASSVGGGPVTGYTF. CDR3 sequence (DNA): TGTGCCAGCAGCGTGGGTGGGGGGCCCGTTACTGGCTACACCTTC.

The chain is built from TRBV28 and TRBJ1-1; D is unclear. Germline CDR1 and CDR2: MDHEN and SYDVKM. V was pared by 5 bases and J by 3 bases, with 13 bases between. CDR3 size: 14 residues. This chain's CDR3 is CASSGWERHTEAFF. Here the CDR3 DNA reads TGTGCCAGCAGTGGATGGGAGAGACACACTGAAGCTTTCTTT.

DNA for the CDR3: TGTGCCAGCAGCTTGGCTGGGACAGGGTACTATGGCTACACCTTC. It codes for CASSLAGTGYYGYTF. The chain joins TRBV5-4 to TRBJ1-2; the match to TRBD1 covers 9 bases. CDR1 and CDR2 (germline): SGHNT, YYREEE (reference sequence). Trimming at V came to 0 bases and at J to 3 bases, leaving 3 bases not matched to a gene. The CDR3 is 15 amino acids.